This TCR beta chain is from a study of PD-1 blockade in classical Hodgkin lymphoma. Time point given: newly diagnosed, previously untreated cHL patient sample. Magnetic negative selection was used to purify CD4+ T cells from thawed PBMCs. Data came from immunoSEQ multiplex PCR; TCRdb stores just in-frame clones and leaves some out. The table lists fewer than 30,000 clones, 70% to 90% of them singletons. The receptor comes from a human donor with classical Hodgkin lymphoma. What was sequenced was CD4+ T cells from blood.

The CDR3 loop is CASSLAQANQPQHF. The CDR3 DNA sequence: TGTGCCAGCAGCTTAGCGCAGGCTAATCAGCCCCAGCATTTT. The gene calls are TRBV7-2 and TRBJ1-5; no clear D gene. The V gene's germline CDR1 is SGHTA and CDR2 FQGNSA. This CDR3 region has 14 residues. V lost 0 bases to trimming and J lost 4 bases, with 7 bases between them.